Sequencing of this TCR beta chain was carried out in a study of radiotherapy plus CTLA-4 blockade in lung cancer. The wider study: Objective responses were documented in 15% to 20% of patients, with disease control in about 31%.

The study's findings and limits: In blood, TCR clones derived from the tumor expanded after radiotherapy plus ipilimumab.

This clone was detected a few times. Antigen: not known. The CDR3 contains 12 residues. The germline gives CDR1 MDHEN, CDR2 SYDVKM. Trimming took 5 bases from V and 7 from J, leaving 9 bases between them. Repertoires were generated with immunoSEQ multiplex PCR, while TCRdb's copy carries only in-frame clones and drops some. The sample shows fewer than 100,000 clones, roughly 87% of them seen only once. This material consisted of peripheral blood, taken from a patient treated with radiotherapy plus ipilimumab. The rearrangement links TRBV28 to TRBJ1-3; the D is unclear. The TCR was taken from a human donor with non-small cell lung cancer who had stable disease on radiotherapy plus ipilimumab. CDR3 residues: CASSDTTNTIYF. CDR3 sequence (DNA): TGTGCCAGCAGTGACACAACTAACACCATATATTTT.